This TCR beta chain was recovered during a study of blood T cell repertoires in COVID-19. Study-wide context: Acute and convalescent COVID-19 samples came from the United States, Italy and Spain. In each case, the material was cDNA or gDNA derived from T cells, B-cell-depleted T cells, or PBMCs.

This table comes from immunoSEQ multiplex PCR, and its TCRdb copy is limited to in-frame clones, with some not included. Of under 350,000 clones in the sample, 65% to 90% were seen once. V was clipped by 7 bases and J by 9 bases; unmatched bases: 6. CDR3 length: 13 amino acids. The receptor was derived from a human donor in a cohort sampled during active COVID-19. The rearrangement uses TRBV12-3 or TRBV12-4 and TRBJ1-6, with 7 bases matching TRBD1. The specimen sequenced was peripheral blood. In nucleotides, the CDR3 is TGTGCCAGCACCCGACAGGGTCCTTCACCCCTCCACTTT. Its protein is CASTRQGPSPLHF.